The 14 T cell receptor beta chains in this list originate from one sample, sequenced in a study of blood T cell repertoires in COVID-19. Using immunoSEQ multiplex PCR, the repertoire was profiled, and TCRdb retains in-frame clones only, with some absent. In the table there are fewer than 150,000 clones, 85% to 90% of which are singletons. Sequences were obtained from peripheral blood. All receptors derive from a woman between 40 and 50 years old with acute or convalescent COVID-19.

This clone has more than one count but fewer than ten. The J gene is TRBJ1-2, the V gene TRBV10-3; 7 positions match TRBD1. This CDR3 region has 10 residues. The germline gives CDR1 ENHRY, CDR2 SYGVKD. V shed 8 bases and J 14 bases; nucleotides not matched to a gene: 8. The CDR3 DNA reads TGTGCCATCGGACAGGCCGTGAGAACCTTC. Amino acids: CAIGQAVRTF.

The genes are TRBV3-1 (or the pseudogene TRBV3-2) and TRBJ2-4, with no clear D. The CDR3 totals 15 residues. V lost 3 bases and J lost 4, with 13 bases in between. In germline, CDR1 is LGHDT, CDR2 YNNKEL (reference sequence). The CDR3 sequence is CASSHATNLKNIQYF. The CDR3 DNA follows: TGTGCCAGCAGCCACGCTACGAACTTGAAAAACATTCAGTACTTC.

This clone was counted once. The chain carries TRBV19 and TRBJ1-5; D not certain. From germline, CDR1 is LNHDA and CDR2 SQIVND (reference sequence). The V end lost 6 bases, the J end lost 2 bases, and 14 bases lay between the germline ends. This CDR3 is 15 amino acids long. Here the CDR3 reads CASRPSAERNQPQHF. The CDR3 DNA follows: TGTGCCAGTAGGCCCTCCGCGGAGCGCAATCAGCCCCAGCATTTT.

This clone showed up just once. V gene TRBV29-1 combines with J gene TRBJ1-3, with D uncertain. In germline, CDR1 is SQVTM, CDR2 ANQGSEA. The CDR3 covers 13 residues. Deletions cut 4 bases from V and 0 bases from J, with 7 bases between. CDR3 nucleotides: TGCAGCGTTGGGCCGAACTCTGGAAACACCATATATTTT. As protein: CSVGPNSGNTIYF.

This sequence joins TRBV11-2 and TRBJ2-1; D is possibly TRBD2 (6 bases). There are 15 residues in the CDR3. V shed 2 bases and J shed 15 bases, with 23 bases lying between them. Germline V gene lookup returns CDR1 SGHAT and CDR2 FQNNGV. The CDR3 DNA follows: TGTGCCAGCAGCTTATTGGGCGGAGGGCCGAGTGGGGGGTTCTTC. Translated, it gives CASSLLGGGPSGGFF.

The chain uses TRBV9 and TRBJ2-1; 14 nucleotides line up with TRBD2. This CDR3 has 18 residues. Looked up from germline, CDR1 is SGDLS and CDR2 is YYNGEE. J gave up 6 bases and V 4 bases, and 12 bases lay outside the gene matches. The CDR3 nucleotides are TGTGCCAGCAGCCGGACTAGCGGGAGGTTTTGGTCGGGCAATGAGCAGTTCTTC. This encodes CASSRTSGRFWSGNEQFF. The variable domain in full, completed from reference TRBV9 and TRBJ2-1, reads DSGVTQTPKHLITATGQRVTLRCSPRSGDLSVYWYQQSLDQGLQFLIQYYNGEERAKGNILERFSAQQFPDLHSELNLSSLELGDSALYFCASSRTSGRFWSGNEQFFGPGTRLTVL.

The sample holds a few counts of this clone. The chain recombines TRBV10-1 with TRBJ1-1; 9 bases agree with TRBD1. The V gene's germline CDR1 is WNHNN and CDR2 SYGVQD (reference sequence). The CDR3 spans 17 residues. V lost 7 bases to trimming and J lost 0 bases; unmatched junction nucleotides: 12. The CDR3 nucleotides read TGCGCCAGCACTCGGGACAGGGACTTTCCACTGAACACTGAAGCTTTCTTT. It is translated as CASTRDRDFPLNTEAFF.

V and J are TRBV6-1 and TRBJ1-4; 7 nucleotides align to TRBD1. Germline V gene lookup returns CDR1 MNHNS and CDR2 SASEGT. J gave up 3 bases and V 2 bases, and 3 bases lay outside the gene matches. The CDR3 extends over 15 amino acids. The CDR3 sequence: CASSERRGPNEKLFF. The CDR3, as DNA: TGTGCCAGCAGTGAAAGGAGGGGGCCTAATGAAAAACTGTTTTTT.

The chain recombines TRBV7-7 with TRBJ2-5; D is perhaps TRBD2 (6 bases). CDR1 and CDR2 from the germline V gene are SSHAT and FNYEAQ (reference sequence). V was pared by 4 bases and J by 5 bases, with 11 bases between. The CDR3 extends over 13 amino acids. The CDR3 bases are TGTGCCAGCAGCTCTAGCGTCGCGGAGACCCAGTACTTC. Amino acids: CASSSSVAETQYF.

CDR3 DNA: TGCGCCAGCAGTTTTCCCCGGAGCGGGAGTTTAAACACCGGGGAGCTGTTTTTT. It translates to CASSFPRSGSLNTGELFF. The rearrangement uses TRBV5-1 and TRBJ2-2, with 8 bases that match TRBD2. CDR3 length: 18 residues. Trimming took 5 bases from V and 2 from J; bases not matched to a gene: 14. Germline V gene data show CDR1 as SGHRS and CDR2 as YFSETQ.

The gene calls are TRBV15 and TRBJ1-2; 7 bases line up with TRBD1. CDR3 length: 15 residues. J lost 2 bases, V lost 1 base, and 4 bases had no gene match. CDR1 and CDR2 (germline): LNHNV, YYDKDF (reference sequence). CDR3: CATSRGTGENYGYTF. Written as DNA, the CDR3 is TGTGCCACCAGCAGAGGGACAGGAGAAAACTATGGCTACACCTTC.

The V and J genes are TRBV4-3 and TRBJ1-4; D perhaps matches TRBD1 (6 bases). CDR3 size: 16 residues. Per the germline V gene, CDR1 is LGHNA and CDR2 is YSLEER. Trimming pared 3 bases from V and 7 bases from J, leaving 18 bases between. The CDR3 sequence: CASSQKGVGVGEKLFF. The CDR3 bases are TGCGCCAGCAGCCAGAAGGGGGTGGGGGTGGGTGAAAAACTGTTTTTT.

The chain uses TRBV4-3 and TRBJ2-7, with 10 bases that match TRBD2. The CDR3 sequence is 16 residues long. From germline, CDR1 is LGHNA and CDR2 YSLEER. J lost 1 base, V lost 1 base, and 4 bases had no gene match. CDR3 protein: CASSQAPAGGSYEQYF. The CDR3 DNA follows: TGCGCCAGCAGCCAAGCCCCAGCGGGAGGGTCCTACGAGCAGTACTTC.

This clone appeared a single time. This chain links TRBV18 with TRBJ1-4, with 7 bases that match TRBD1. Germline V gene sequence: CDR1 KGHSH, CDR2 LQKENI. Trimming removed 3 bases from V and 8 bases from J; junction bases left unmatched: 6. The CDR3 is made up of 14 amino acids. The CDR3 DNA sequence: TGTGCCAGCTCACCGGCAGGGGGTCAGGAAAAACTGTTTTTT. Its translation: CASSPAGGQEKLFF.